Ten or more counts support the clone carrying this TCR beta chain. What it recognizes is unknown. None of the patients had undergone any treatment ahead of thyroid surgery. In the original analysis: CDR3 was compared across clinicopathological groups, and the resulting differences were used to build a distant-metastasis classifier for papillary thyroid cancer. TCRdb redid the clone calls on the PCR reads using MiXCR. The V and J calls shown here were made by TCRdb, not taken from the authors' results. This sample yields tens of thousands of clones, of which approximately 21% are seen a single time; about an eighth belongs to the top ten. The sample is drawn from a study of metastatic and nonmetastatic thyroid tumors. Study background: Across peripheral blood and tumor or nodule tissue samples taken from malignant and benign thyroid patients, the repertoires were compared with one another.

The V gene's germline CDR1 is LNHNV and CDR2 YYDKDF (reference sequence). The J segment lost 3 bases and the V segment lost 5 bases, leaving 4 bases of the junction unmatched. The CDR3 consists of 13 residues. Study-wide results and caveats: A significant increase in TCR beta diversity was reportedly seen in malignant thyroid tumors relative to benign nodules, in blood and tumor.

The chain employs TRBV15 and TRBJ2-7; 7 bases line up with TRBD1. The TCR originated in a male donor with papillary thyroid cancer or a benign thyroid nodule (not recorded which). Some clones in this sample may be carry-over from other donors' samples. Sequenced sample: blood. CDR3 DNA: TGTGCCACCAGCTCGACAGGGTTCTACGAGCAGTACTTC. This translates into CATSSTGFYEQYF.